This TCR beta chain is drawn from a study of cytomegalovirus exposure and HLA in healthy donors. Study-level background: Genotyping showed roughly 86% of 398 donors falling in the Caucasian-associated ancestry cluster.

A remark on this clone: What it binds is unknown.

60 Vbeta and 13 Jbeta primers were used in PCR. Sequenced by immunoSEQ multiplex PCR; TCRdb stores in-frame clones only, minus some. The table has 150,000 to 200,000 clones, approximately 86% seen once. The study's findings and limits: The study designated 150 or so TCR beta chains cytomegalovirus-associated. Researchers reported in a later analysis that common viral pathogens appeared linked to several top clusters. After further analysis at a later stage, 15,000 to 20,000 TCR beta sequences were associated with HLA alleles at 0.05 false discovery rate.

J lost 4 bases, V lost 6 bases, and 8 bases had no gene match. This CDR3 has 15 residues. Per germline, CDR1 MNHEY and CDR2 SMNVEV (reference sequence). The clonotype was recovered from a woman under 30 in good health and CMV-seronegative. Sequencing used PBMCs. The genes are TRBV27 and TRBJ2-3; 9 nucleotides line up with TRBD2. The chain's CDR3 is CASSPSGEAADTQYF. CDR3 bases: TGTGCCAGCAGCCCTAGCGGGGAGGCGGCAGATACGCAGTATTTT.